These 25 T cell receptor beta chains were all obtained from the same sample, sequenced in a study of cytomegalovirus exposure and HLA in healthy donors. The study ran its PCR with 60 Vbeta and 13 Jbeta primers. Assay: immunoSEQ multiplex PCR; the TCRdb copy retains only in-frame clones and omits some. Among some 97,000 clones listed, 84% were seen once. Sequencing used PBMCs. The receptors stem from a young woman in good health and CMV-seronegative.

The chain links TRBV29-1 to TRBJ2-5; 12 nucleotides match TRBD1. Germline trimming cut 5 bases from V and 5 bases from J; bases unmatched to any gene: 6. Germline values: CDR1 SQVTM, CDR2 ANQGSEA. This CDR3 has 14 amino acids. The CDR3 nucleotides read TGCAGCGTTAGGGGACAGGGGGCGGTGGAGACCCAGTACTTC. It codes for CSVRGQGAVETQYF. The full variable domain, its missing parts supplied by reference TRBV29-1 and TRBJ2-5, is SAVISQKPSRDICQRGTSLTIQCQVDSQVTMMFWYRQQPGQSLTLIATANQGSEATYESGFVIDKFPISRPNLTFSTLTVSNMSPEDSSIYLCSVRGQGAVETQYFGPGTRLLVL.

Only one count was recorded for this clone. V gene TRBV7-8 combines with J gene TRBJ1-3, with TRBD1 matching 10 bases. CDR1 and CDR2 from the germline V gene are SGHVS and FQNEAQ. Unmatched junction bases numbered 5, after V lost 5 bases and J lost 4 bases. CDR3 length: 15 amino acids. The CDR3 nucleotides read TGTGCCAGCAGCCGACAGGGGGCACGAGGAAACACCATATATTTT. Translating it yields CASSRQGARGNTIYF.

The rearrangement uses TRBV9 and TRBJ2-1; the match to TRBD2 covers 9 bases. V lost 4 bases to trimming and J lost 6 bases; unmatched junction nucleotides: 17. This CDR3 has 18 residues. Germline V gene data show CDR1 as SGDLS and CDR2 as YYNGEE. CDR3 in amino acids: CASSSPGGAGGGLNEQFF. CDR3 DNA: TGTGCCAGCAGCTCCCCGGGCGGAGCGGGAGGAGGGCTCAATGAGCAGTTCTTC.

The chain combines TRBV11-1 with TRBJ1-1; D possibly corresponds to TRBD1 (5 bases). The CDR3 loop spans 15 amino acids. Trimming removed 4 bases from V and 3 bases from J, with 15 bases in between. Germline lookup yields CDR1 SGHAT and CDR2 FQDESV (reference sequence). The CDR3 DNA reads TGTGCCAGCAGCTCCCTCCCGGGGGGGGACACTGAAGCTTTCTTT. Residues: CASSSLPGGDTEAFF.

The CDR3 region has the DNA TGTGCCAGTAGTCCACGGGGAGGGGCTTTCTATGAGCAGTTCTTC. As protein: CASSPRGGAFYEQFF. The J gene is TRBJ2-1, the V gene TRBV19; 7 nucleotides align to TRBD2. The CDR3 runs 15 residues. From germline, CDR1 is LNHDA and CDR2 SQIVND (reference sequence). Trimming took 5 bases from V and 8 from J; bases not matched to a gene: 12. The complete variable domain, with remaining parts taken from reference TRBV19 and TRBJ2-1, reads DGGITQSPKYLFRKEGQNVTLSCEQNLNHDAMYWYRQDPGQGLRLIYYSQIVNDFQKGDIAEGYSVSREKKESFPLTVTSAQKNPTAFYLCASSPRGGAFYEQFFGPGTRLTVL.

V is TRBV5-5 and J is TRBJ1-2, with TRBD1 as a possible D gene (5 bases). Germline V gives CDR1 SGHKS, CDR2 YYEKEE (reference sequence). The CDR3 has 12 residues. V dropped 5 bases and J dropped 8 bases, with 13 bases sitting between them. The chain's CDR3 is CASRQPGGGYTF. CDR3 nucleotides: TGTGCCAGCAGGCAGCCGGGGGGGGGCTACACCTTC.

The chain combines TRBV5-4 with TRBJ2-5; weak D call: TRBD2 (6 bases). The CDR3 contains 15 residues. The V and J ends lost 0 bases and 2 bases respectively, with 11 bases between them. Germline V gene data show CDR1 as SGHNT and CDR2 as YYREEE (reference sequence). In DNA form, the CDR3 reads TGTGCCAGCAGCTTGGCCGGGACTCGACAAGAGACCCAGTACTTC. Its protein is CASSLAGTRQETQYF.

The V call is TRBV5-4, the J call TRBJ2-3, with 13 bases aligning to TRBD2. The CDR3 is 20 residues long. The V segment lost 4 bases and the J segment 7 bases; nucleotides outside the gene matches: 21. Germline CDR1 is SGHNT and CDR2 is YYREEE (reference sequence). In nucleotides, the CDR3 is TGTGCCAGCAGCACCCCCCCAGGGGCTACTAGCGGGAGGGCACCGTATACGCAGTATTTT. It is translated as CASSTPPGATSGRAPYTQYF.

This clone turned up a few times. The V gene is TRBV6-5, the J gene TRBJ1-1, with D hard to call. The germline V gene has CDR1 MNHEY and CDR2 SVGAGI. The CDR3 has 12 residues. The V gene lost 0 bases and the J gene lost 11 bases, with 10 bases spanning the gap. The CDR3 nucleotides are TGTGCCAGCAGTTACTCGGGGAGCGGGGCTTTCTTT. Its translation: CASSYSGSGAFF.

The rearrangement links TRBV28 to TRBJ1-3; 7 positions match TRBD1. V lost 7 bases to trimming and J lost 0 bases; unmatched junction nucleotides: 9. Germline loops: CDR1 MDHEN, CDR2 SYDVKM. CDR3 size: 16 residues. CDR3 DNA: TGTGCCAGCACTCCCGGGACAGAGAACTCTGGAAACACCATATATTTT. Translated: CASTPGTENSGNTIYF.

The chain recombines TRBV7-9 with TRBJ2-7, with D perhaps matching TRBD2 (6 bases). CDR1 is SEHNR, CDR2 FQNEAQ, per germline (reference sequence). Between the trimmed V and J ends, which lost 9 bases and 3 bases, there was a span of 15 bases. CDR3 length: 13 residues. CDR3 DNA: TGTGCCAGTGTAGACGGGCGGGGCTACGAGCAGTACTTC. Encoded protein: CASVDGRGYEQYF.

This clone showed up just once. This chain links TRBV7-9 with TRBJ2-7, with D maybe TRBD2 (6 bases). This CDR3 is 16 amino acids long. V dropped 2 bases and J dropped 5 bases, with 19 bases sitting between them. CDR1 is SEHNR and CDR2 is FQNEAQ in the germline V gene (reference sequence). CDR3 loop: CASSLKPGAGFHEQYF. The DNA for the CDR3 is TGTGCCAGCAGCTTAAAGCCTGGTGCGGGATTCCACGAGCAGTACTTC.

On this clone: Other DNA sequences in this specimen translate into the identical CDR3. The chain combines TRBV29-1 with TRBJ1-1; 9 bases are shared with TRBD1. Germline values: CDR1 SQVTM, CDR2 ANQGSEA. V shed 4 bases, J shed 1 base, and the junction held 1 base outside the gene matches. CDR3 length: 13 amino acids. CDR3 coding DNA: TGCAGCGTTGGGACAGGGGAGAACACTGAAGCTTTCTTT. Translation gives CSVGTGENTEAFF.

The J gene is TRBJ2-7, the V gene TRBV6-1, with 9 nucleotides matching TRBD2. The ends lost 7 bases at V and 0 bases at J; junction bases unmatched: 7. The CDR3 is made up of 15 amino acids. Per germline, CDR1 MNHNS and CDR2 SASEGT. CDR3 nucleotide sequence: TGTGCCAGCACGGTAGCGGGGGATCACTCCTACGAGCAGTACTTC. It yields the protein CASTVAGDHSYEQYF.

Written as DNA, the CDR3 is TGTGCCAGCAGTCGACTGACAGGGGATGGTCGCACCGGGGAGCTGTTTTTT. It encodes CASSRLTGDGRTGELFF. V gene TRBV28 combines with J gene TRBJ2-2, with 8 positions matching TRBD1. The CDR3 has 17 amino acids. V dropped 5 bases and J dropped 4; count of bases not matched to a gene: 12. The germline V gene has CDR1 MDHEN and CDR2 SYDVKM.

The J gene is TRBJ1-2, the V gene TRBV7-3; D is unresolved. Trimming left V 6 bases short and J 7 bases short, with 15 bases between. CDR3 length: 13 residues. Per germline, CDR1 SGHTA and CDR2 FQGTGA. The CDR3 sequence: CASSRREGGGYTF. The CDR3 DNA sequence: TGTGCCAGCAGTCGACGGGAGGGCGGTGGCTACACCTTC.

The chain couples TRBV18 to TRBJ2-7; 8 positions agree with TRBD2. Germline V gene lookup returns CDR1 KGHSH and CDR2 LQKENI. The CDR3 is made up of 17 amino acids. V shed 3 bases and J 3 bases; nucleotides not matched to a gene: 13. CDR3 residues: CASSPATRTSRNYEQYF. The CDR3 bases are TGTGCCAGCTCACCTGCAACCAGGACTAGCAGAAACTACGAGCAGTACTTC.

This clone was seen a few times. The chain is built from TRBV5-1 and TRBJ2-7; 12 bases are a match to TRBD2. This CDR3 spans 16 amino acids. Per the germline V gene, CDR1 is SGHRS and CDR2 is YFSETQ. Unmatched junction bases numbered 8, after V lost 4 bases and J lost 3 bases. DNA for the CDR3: TGCGCCAGCAGCGCCCAACTAGCGGGAGGATTCTACGAGCAGTACTTC. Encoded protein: CASSAQLAGGFYEQYF.

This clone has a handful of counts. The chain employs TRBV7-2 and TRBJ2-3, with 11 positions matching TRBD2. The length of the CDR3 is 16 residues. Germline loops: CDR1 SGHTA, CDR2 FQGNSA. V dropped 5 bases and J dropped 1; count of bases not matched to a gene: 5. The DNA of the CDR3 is TGTGCCAGCAGCGAAAATAGCGGGAGGGGCACAGATACGCAGTATTTT. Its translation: CASSENSGRGTDTQYF.

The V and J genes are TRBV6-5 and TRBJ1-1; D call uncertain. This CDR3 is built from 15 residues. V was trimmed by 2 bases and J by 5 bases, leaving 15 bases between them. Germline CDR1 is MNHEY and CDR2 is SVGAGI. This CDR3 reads CASSYAGSPKTEAFF. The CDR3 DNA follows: TGTGCCAGCAGTTACGCGGGCAGCCCAAAGACTGAAGCTTTCTTT.

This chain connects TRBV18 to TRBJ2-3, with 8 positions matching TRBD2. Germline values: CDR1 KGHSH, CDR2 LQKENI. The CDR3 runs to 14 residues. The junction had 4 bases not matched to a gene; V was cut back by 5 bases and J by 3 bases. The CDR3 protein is CASSFGTRTDTQYF. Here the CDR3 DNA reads TGTGCCAGCTCATTTGGGACTAGAACAGATACGCAGTATTTT.

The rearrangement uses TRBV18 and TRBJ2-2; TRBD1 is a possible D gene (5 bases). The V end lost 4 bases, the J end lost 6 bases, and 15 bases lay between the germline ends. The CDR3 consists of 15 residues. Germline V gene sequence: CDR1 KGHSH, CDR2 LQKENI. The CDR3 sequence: CASSQTEKDAGELFF. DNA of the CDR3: TGTGCCAGCTCACAGACAGAGAAAGACGCCGGGGAGCTGTTTTTT. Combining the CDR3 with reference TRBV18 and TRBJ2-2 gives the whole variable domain NAGVMQNPRHLVRRRGQEARLRCSPMKGHSHVYWYRQLPEEGLKFMVYLQKENIIDESGMPKERFSAEFPKEGPSILRIQQVVRGDSAAYFCASSQTEKDAGELFFGEGSRLTVL.

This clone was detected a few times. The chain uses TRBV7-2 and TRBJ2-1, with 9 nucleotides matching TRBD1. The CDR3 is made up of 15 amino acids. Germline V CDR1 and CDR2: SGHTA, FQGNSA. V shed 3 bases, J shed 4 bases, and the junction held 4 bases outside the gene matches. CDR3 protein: CASSFKQGAYNEQFF. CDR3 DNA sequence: TGTGCCAGCAGCTTCAAACAGGGGGCTTACAATGAGCAGTTCTTC.

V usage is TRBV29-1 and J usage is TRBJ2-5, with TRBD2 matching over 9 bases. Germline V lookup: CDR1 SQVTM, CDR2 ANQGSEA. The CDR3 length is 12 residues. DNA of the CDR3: TGCAGTCACCTAGCGGGGCAAGAGACCCAGTACTTC. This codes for CSHLAGQETQYF.

Written as DNA, the CDR3 is TGTGCCAGAAGCCTTAGGGGGAAACTATTCACAGATACGCAGTATTTT. Protein product: CARSLRGKLFTDTQYF. This chain links TRBV7-5 with TRBJ2-3; the table's TRBD1 call for D was not verified on the DNA. TRBV7-5 is a pseudogene locus. The CDR3 runs 16 residues.